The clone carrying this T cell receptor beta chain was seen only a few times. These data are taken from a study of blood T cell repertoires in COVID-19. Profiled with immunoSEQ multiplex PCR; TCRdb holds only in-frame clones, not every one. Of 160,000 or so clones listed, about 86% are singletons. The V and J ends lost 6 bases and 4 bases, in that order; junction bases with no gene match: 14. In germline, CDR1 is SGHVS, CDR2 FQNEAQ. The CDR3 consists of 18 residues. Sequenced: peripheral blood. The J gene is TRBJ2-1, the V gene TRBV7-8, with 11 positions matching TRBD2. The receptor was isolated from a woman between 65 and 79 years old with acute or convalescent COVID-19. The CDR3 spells CASSSYPPGLAEYNEQFF. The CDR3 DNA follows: TGTGCCAGCAGTTCTTATCCCCCGGGACTAGCGGAATACAATGAGCAGTTCTTC.